Shown below are 18 T cell receptor beta chains from a single sample sequenced in a study of shared clonotypes between healthy human individuals. Naive CD8 cells lacked CD45RO, underwent positive selection for CCR7 and left out terminally differentiated effector memory CD45RA+ cells. Generated by immunoSEQ multiplex PCR, the TCRdb table keeps only in-frame clones and is missing some. The repertoire holds millions of clones, with just under 95% as singletons. The source material was naive CD8+ T cells sorted from blood. All receptors derive from a man between 18 and 35 years old in good health.

The chain uses TRBV2 and TRBJ2-5; 7 bases are a match to TRBD2. This CDR3 region has 16 residues. Trimming removed 2 bases from V and 2 bases from J; junction bases left unmatched: 8. The germline V gene encodes CDR1 SNHLY and CDR2 FYNNEI. The CDR3, as DNA: TGTGCCAGCAGTGAAATGGGGGAGGGTCGACAAGAGACCCAGTACTTC. Encoded protein: CASSEMGEGRQETQYF.

This chain connects TRBV9 to TRBJ2-1; 8 nucleotides agree with TRBD1. The CDR3 is 15 residues long. After removal of 4 bases from V and 9 bases from J, the junction contained 12 bases not matched to a gene. The germline CDR1 and CDR2 sequences are SGDLS and YYNGEE. The CDR3 loop reads CASSLTGAGGSEQFF. CDR3 bases: TGTGCCAGCAGCTTGACGGGGGCAGGGGGCTCTGAGCAGTTCTTC. Full variable domain (missing parts from reference TRBV9 and TRBJ2-1): DSGVTQTPKHLITATGQRVTLRCSPRSGDLSVYWYQQSLDQGLQFLIQYYNGEERAKGNILERFSAQQFPDLHSELNLSSLELGDSALYFCASSLTGAGGSEQFFGPGTRLTVL.

The chain couples TRBV29-1 to TRBJ2-2; the D gene is possibly TRBD2 (5 bases). With 4 bases removed from V and 2 bases from J, the gap between germline ends came to 14 bases. The CDR3 has 15 residues. Germline CDR1 reads SQVTM; CDR2 reads ANQGSEA. The CDR3 is CSVGGITINTGELFF. The CDR3 bases are TGCAGCGTTGGAGGGATCACAATTAACACCGGGGAGCTGTTTTTT.

This chain links TRBV7-8 with TRBJ2-3; possible D gene TRBD2, 5 bases. Germline loops: CDR1 SGHVS, CDR2 FQNEAQ. V was clipped by 5 bases and J by 3 bases, with 15 bases between them. The CDR3 totals 15 residues. The CDR3 protein is CASSPRDTGTDTQYF. The CDR3 region has the DNA TGTGCCAGCAGCCCCCGGGATACTGGGACAGATACGCAGTATTTT.

Worth noting for this clone: The sample holds other DNA sequences that translate to the same CDR3. The V gene is TRBV4-1, the J gene TRBJ2-7; D is undetermined. The length of the CDR3 is 12 residues. V lost 1 base and J 3 bases, leaving 4 bases between the germline ends. Germline CDR1 MGHRA, CDR2 YSYEKL. CDR3 in DNA: TGCGCCAGCAGCCAAGCAGGCTACGAGCAGTACTTC. It yields the protein CASSQAGYEQYF.

The chain is built from TRBV28 and TRBJ2-2, with D possibly being TRBD2 (5 bases). The CDR3 spans 16 residues. V dropped 4 bases and J dropped 0 bases, with 12 bases sitting between them. CDR1 and CDR2 from the germline V gene are MDHEN and SYDVKM. The CDR3 spells CASSSAAEANTGELFF. CDR3 nucleotides: TGTGCCAGCAGTTCCGCAGCGGAAGCGAACACCGGGGAGCTGTTTTTT.

The genes are TRBV7-9 and TRBJ2-7; D is uncertain. This CDR3 contains 14 residues. Trimming took 1 base from V and 1 from J, leaving 8 bases between them. Germline-derived CDR1 and CDR2 are SEHNR and FQNEAQ (reference sequence). The CDR3 DNA follows: TGTGCCAGCAGCTTAGTACTGGAGTCCTACGAGCAGTACTTC. Residues: CASSLVLESYEQYF.

This clone showed up just once. This sequence joins TRBV11-2 and TRBJ2-7; D ambiguous. This CDR3 spans 14 amino acids. V lost 5 bases and J 2 bases, leaving 13 bases between the germline ends. Germline CDR1 reads SGHAT; CDR2 reads FQNNGV. For the CDR3, the DNA is TGTGCCAGCAGCGTGGCCCCAGATACCTACGAGCAGTACTTC. Its translation: CASSVAPDTYEQYF.

This clone appeared a few times. The chain carries TRBV2 and TRBJ1-6, with no clear D. CDR3 length: 15 amino acids. Deletions cut 4 bases from V and 1 base from J, with 8 bases between. Germline CDR1 is SNHLY and CDR2 is FYNNEI. CDR3 in DNA: TGTGCCAGCAGTGGTGGGGTGTCCTATAATTCACCCCTCCACTTT. This gives the protein CASSGGVSYNSPLHF.

The rearrangement joins TRBV7-9 to TRBJ2-7; D tentatively reads TRBD1 or TRBD2 (5 bases each). CDR1 is SEHNR, CDR2 FQNEAQ, per germline (reference sequence). The CDR3 is 19 residues long. V was cut by 5 bases and J by 0 bases, with 26 bases left in between. The CDR3 sequence: CASSPVGDGGLEASYEQYF. CDR3 sequence (DNA): TGTGCCAGCAGCCCCGTAGGGGACGGAGGCCTTGAGGCCTCCTACGAGCAGTACTTC.

The chain uses TRBV7-9 and TRBJ2-1, with D possibly being TRBD2 (6 bases). CDR3 size: 11 residues. The germline V and J ends were trimmed by 6 bases and 15 bases, with 15 bases remaining between them. Germline-derived CDR1 and CDR2 are SEHNR and FQNEAQ (reference sequence). The CDR3 loop is CASRRDFQGFF. The CDR3 nucleotides are TGTGCCAGCAGGAGGGACTTCCAGGGGTTCTTC.

The table lists this clone with a count of one. The V call is TRBV27, the J call TRBJ2-7; no reliable D call. The ends were cut back, 0 bases at V and 0 bases at J, with 15 bases in the middle. Germline loops: CDR1 MNHEY, CDR2 SMNVEV (reference sequence). The CDR3 is made up of 17 amino acids. CDR3 coding DNA: TGTGCCAGCAGTTTATCGGCAGGCTCCCTTCTCTCCTACGAGCAGTACTTC. This encodes CASSLSAGSLLSYEQYF.

The genes are TRBV18 and TRBJ1-6, with D hard to call. The CDR3 totals 15 residues. CDR1 KGHSH and CDR2 LQKENI come from the germline V gene. The ends were cut back, 3 bases at V and 6 bases at J, with 12 bases in the middle. DNA of the CDR3: TGTGCCAGCTCACCGTTAAGGGTCCGTAATTCACCCCTCCACTTT. This encodes CASSPLRVRNSPLHF.

This clone showed up just once. Other DNA sequences in this sample translate to the same CDR3. The rearrangement uses TRBV20-1 and TRBJ2-7; D unresolved. This CDR3 is 11 amino acids long. Germline lookup yields CDR1 DFQATT and CDR2 SNEGSKA (reference sequence). V was clipped by 2 bases and J by 4 bases, with 6 bases between them. This CDR3 is CSARITYEQYF. The DNA for the CDR3 is TGCAGTGCTAGAATAACATACGAGCAGTACTTC.

V usage is TRBV27 and J usage is TRBJ1-6; D unclear. Looked up from germline, CDR1 is MNHEY and CDR2 is SMNVEV (reference sequence). The CDR3 is made up of 17 amino acids. Trimming took 5 bases from V and 4 from J, leaving 18 bases between them. The CDR3 bases are TGTGCCAGCAGTCCCCAGCCGGGCAACACTTATAATTCACCCCTCCACTTT. Protein product: CASSPQPGNTYNSPLHF.

In regard to this clone: Other DNA variants within this sample encode the same CDR3. The genes are TRBV7-9 and TRBJ2-5; the D is unclear. Trimming removed 0 bases at V and 3 bases at J, with 5 bases between. This CDR3 spans 13 amino acids. CDR1 is SEHNR, CDR2 FQNEAQ, per germline (reference sequence). This CDR3 is CASSLALEETQYF. The CDR3 DNA sequence: TGTGCCAGCAGCTTAGCTCTGGAAGAGACCCAGTACTTC.

The J gene is TRBJ2-7, the V gene TRBV7-9, with D unresolved. The germline V gene encodes CDR1 SEHNR and CDR2 FQNEAQ (reference sequence). This CDR3 is built from 14 residues. Trimming removed 5 bases from V and 7 bases from J, with 18 bases in between. The CDR3 here is CASSKPGPMEEQYF. DNA for the CDR3: TGTGCCAGCAGCAAACCGGGTCCAATGGAGGAGCAGTACTTC. Filled out from reference TRBV7-9 and TRBJ2-7, the complete variable domain reads DTGVSQNPRHKITKRGQNVTFRCDPISEHNRLYWYRQTLGQGPEFLTYFQNEAQLEKSRLLSDRFSAERPKGSFSTLEIQRTEQGDSAMYLCASSKPGPMEEQYFGPGTRLTVT.

V gene TRBV11-2 combines with J gene TRBJ2-7; 8 positions match TRBD2. The CDR3 sequence is 16 residues long. The trim removed 5 bases at V and 2 bases at J, leaving 11 bases unmatched. Germline-derived CDR1 and CDR2 are SGHAT and FQNNGV. The DNA for the CDR3 is TGTGCCAGCAGCCATACAATCGGGACTAGTCCCTACGAGCAGTACTTC. As protein: CASSHTIGTSPYEQYF.